The 2 T cell receptor beta chains in this list originate from one sample, sequenced in a study of T cell repertoires in cytomegalovirus infection. MiXCR, applied by TCRdb to the reads, yields one record per CDR3 protein. In the table there are 490,000 or so distinct CDR3 sequences, 11% of which are singletons. The sample taken for sequencing was PBMCs. Every receptor here comes from a human donor in good health (CMV status not recorded). Some clones in this sample may be carry-over from other donors' samples.

This clonotype occurred many times. The chain links TRBV11-2 to TRBJ1-1; D might be TRBD1 (5 bases). This CDR3 region has 14 residues. V lost 1 base and J 4 bases, leaving 10 bases between the germline ends. The V gene's germline CDR1 is SGHAT and CDR2 FQNNGV. This CDR3 reads CASSLGQRATEAFF. As DNA, the CDR3 is TGTGCCAGCAGCTTAGGACAGAGGGCCACTGAAGCTTTCTTT.

There are many counts of this clonotype. V usage is TRBV9 and J usage is TRBJ2-5; tentatively, D is TRBD2 (6 bases). CDR1 and CDR2 from the germline V gene are SGDLS and YYNGEE. The CDR3 totals 15 residues. Trimming shortened V by 0 bases and J by 8 bases, and 17 bases separated the two germline ends. This CDR3 is CASSVAVGGSGTQYF. The DNA for the CDR3 is TGTGCCAGCAGCGTAGCCGTGGGGGGTTCGGGAACCCAGTACTTC.